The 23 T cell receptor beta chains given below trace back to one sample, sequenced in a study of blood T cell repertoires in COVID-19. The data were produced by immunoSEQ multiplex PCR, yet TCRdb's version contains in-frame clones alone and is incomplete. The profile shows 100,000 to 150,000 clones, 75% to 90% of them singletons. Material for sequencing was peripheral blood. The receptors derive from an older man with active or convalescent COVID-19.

The CDR3 sequence is CASSPRRDPSYNEQFF. In DNA, the CDR3 is TGTGCCAGCAGCCCTCGGCGGGATCCCTCCTACAATGAGCAGTTCTTC. The chain carries TRBV7-2 and TRBJ2-1, with D possibly matching TRBD2 (6 bases). CDR1 and CDR2 (germline): SGHTA, FQGNSA. Trimming stripped 5 bases from V and 0 bases from J, with 14 bases between. The CDR3 length is 16 residues.

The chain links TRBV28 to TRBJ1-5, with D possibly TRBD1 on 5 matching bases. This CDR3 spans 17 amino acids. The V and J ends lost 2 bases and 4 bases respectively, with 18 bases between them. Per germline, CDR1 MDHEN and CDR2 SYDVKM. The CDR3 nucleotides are TGTGCCAGCAGTTTAAACCGGGGGTTCTACTCAAATCAGCCCCAGCATTTT. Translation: CASSLNRGFYSNQPQHF.

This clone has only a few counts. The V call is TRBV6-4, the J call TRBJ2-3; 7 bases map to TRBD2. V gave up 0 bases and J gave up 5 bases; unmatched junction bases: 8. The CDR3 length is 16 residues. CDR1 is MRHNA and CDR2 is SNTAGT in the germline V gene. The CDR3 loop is CASSDSGGTYVDTQYF. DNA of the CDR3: TGTGCCAGCAGTGACTCGGGAGGGACCTACGTAGATACGCAGTATTTT.

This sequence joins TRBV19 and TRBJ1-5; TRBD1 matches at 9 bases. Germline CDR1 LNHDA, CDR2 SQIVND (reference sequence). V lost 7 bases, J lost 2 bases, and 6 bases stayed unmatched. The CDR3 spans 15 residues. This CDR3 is CASIITGGGNQPQHF. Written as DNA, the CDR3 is TGTGCCAGTATCATCACAGGGGGCGGCAATCAGCCCCAGCATTTT.

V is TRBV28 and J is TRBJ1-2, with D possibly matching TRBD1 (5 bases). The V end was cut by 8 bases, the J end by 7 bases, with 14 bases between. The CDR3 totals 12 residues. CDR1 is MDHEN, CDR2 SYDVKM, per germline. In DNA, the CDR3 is TGTGCCAGCTTGGCAGGGTGGTCTGGCTACACCTTC. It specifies CASLAGWSGYTF.

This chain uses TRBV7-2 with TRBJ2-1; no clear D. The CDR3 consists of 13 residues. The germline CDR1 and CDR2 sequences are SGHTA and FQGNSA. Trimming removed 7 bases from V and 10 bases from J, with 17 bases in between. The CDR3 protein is CASTRFPTQEQFF. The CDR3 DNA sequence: TGTGCCAGCACCAGATTCCCCACCCAGGAGCAGTTCTTC.

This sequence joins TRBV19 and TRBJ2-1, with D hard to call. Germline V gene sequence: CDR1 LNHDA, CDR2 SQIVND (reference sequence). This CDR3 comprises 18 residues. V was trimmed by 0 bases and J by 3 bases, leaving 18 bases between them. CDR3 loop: CASSIETPSGLGYNEQFF. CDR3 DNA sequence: TGTGCCAGTAGTATAGAGACCCCGTCGGGTCTTGGCTACAATGAGCAGTTCTTC.

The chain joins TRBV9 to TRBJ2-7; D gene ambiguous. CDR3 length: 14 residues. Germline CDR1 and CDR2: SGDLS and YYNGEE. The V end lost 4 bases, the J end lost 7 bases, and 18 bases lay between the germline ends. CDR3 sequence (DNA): TGTGCCAGCAGCCCCACCCCAGCGCCGCGGGAGCAGTACTTC. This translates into CASSPTPAPREQYF.

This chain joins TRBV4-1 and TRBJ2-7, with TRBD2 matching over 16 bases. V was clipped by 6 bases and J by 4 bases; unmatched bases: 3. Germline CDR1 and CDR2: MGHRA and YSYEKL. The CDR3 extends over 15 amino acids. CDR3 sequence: CASRPGLAGGYEQYF. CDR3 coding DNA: TGCGCCAGCAGACCGGGACTAGCGGGGGGGTACGAGCAGTACTTC.

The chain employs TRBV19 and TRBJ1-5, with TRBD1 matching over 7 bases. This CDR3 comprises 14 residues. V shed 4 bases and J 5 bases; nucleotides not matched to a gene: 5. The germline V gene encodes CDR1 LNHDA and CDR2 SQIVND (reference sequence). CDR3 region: CASSTSGGDQPQHF. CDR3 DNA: TGTGCCAGTAGTACTTCAGGGGGAGATCAGCCCCAGCATTTT.

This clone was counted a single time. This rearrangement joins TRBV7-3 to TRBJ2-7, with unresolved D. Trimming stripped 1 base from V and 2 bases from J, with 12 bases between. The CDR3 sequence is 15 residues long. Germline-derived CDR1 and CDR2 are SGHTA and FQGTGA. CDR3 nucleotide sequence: TGTGCCAGCAGCTTAAGGCTCCCAGATCCCTACGAGCAGTACTTC. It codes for CASSLRLPDPYEQYF.

The chain's CDR3 is CASRVGPPYEQYF. The CDR3 bases are TGTGCCAGCAGGGTCGGTCCACCCTACGAGCAGTACTTC. This chain connects TRBV2 to TRBJ2-7; D is ambiguous. Germline V gene sequence: CDR1 SNHLY, CDR2 FYNNEI. V was pared by 6 bases and J by 2 bases, with 11 bases between. The CDR3 is made up of 13 amino acids.

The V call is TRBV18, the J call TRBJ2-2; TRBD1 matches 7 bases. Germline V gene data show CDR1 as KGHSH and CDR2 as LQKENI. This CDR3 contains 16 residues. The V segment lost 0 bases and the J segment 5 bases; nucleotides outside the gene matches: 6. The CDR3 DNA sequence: TGTGCCAGCTCACCACCGTCAGACAGGGCTACCGGGGAGCTGTTTTTT. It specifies CASSPPSDRATGELFF.

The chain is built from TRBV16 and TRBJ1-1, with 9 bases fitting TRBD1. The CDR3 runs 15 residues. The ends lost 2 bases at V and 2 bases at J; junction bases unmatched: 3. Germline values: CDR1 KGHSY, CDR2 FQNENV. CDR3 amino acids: CASSQGTGSNTEAFF. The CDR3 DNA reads TGTGCCAGCAGCCAAGGGACAGGGAGCAACACTGAAGCTTTCTTT.

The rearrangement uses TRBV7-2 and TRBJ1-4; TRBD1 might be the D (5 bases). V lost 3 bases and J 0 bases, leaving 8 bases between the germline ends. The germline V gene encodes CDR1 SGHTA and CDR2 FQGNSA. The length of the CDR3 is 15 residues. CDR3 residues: CASSFRQSTNEKLFF. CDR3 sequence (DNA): TGTGCCAGCAGCTTCCGACAGTCAACTAATGAAAAACTGTTTTTT.

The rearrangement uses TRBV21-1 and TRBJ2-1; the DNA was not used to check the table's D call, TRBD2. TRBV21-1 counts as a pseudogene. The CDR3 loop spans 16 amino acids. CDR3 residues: CASSKEDGREGNEQFF. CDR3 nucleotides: TGTGCCAGCAGCAAAGAGGACGGGAGGGAGGGCAATGAGCAGTTCTTC.

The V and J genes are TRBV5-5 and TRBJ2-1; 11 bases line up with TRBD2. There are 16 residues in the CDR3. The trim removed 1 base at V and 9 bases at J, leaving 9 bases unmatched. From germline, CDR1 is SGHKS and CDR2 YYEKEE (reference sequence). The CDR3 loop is CASSLTPGLAEGEQFF. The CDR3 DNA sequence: TGTGCCAGCAGCTTGACCCCGGGACTAGCGGAAGGTGAGCAGTTCTTC.

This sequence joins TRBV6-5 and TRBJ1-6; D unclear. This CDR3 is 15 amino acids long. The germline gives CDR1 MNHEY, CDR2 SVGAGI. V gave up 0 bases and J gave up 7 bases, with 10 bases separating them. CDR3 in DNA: TGTGCCAGCAGTTACTCGATTGTTGGCAATTCACCCCTCCACTTT. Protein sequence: CASSYSIVGNSPLHF.

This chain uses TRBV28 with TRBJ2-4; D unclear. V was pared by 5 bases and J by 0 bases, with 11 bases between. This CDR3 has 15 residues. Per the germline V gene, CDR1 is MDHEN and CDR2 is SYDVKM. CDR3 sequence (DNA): TGTGCCAGCAGTCCCGCGTCCCTAGCCAAAAACATTCAGTACTTC. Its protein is CASSPASLAKNIQYF. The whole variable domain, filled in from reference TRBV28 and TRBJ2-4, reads DVKVTQSSRYLVKRTGEKVFLECVQDMDHENMFWYRQDPGLGLRLIYFSYDVKMKEKGDIPEGYSVSREKKERFSLILESASTNQTSMYLCASSPASLAKNIQYFGAGTRLSVL.

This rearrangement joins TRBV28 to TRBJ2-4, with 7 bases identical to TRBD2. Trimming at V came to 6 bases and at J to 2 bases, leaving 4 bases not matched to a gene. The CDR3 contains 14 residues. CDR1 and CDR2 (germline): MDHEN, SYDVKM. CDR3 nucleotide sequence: TGTGCCAGCAGACGCGGGAGTACCAAAAACATTCAGTACTTC. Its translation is CASRRGSTKNIQYF. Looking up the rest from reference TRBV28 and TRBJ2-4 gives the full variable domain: DVKVTQSSRYLVKRTGEKVFLECVQDMDHENMFWYRQDPGLGLRLIYFSYDVKMKEKGDIPEGYSVSREKKERFSLILESASTNQTSMYLCASRRGSTKNIQYFGAGTRLSVL.

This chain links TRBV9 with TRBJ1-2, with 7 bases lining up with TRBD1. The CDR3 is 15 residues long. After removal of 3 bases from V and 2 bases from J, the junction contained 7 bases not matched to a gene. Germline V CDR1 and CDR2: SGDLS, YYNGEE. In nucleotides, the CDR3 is TGTGCCAGCAGCGGTAGGGGCAGGGGGAACTATGGCTACACCTTC. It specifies CASSGRGRGNYGYTF.

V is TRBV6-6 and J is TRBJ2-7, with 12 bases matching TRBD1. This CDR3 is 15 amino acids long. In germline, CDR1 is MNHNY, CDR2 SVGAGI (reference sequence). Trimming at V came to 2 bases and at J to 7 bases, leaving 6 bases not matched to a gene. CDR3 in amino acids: CASSYGGTGGREQYF. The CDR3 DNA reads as TGTGCCAGCAGTTACGGCGGGACAGGGGGCAGGGAGCAGTACTTC.

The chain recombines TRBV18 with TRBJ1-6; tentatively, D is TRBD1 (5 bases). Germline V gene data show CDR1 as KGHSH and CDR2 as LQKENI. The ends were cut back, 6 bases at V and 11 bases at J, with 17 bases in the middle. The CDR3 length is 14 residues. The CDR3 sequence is CASSTTGPGTPLHF. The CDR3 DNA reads TGTGCCAGCTCGACAACAGGACCAGGCACACCCCTCCACTTT.